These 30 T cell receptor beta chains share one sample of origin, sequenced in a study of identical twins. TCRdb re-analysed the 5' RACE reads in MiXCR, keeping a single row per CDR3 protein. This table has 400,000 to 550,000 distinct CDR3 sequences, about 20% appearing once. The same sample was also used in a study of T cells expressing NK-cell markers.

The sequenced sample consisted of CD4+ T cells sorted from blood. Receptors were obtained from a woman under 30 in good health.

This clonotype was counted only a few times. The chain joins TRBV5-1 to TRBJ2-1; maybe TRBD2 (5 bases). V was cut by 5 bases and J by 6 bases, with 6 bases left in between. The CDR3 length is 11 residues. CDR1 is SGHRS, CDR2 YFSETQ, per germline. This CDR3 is CASRGSNEQFF. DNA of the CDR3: TGCGCCAGCAGGGGGAGCAATGAGCAGTTCTTC.

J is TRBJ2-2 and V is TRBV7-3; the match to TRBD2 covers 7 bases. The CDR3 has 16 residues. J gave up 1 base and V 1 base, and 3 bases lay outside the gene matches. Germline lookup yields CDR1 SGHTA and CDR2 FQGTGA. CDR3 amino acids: CASSLRGRGNTGELFF. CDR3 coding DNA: TGTGCCAGCAGCTTAAGAGGGAGGGGGAACACCGGGGAGCTGTTTTTT.

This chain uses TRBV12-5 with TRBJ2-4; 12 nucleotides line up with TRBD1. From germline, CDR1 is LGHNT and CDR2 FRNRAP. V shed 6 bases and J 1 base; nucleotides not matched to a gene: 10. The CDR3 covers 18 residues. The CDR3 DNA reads TGTGCTAGTGGACCCGGGACAGGGGGCGCGAGGGCCAAAAACATTCAGTACTTC. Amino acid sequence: CASGPGTGGARAKNIQYF.

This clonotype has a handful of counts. CDR3 sequence: CASSFSGSTNEKLFF. The CDR3 DNA sequence: TGTGCCAGCAGTTTTTCCGGATCAACTAATGAAAAACTGTTTTTT. The chain employs TRBV12-3 or TRBV12-4 and TRBJ1-4, with no clear D. This CDR3 is 15 amino acids long. V lost 3 bases to trimming and J lost 0 bases, with 8 bases between them.

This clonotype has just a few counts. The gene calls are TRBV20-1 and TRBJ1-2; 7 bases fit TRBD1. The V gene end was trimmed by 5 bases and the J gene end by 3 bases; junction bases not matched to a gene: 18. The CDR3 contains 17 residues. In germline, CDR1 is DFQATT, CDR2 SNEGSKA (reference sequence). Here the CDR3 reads CSAQRSGQAAWDYGYTF. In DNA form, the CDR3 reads TGCAGTGCTCAGAGGTCTGGACAGGCGGCCTGGGACTATGGCTACACCTTC.

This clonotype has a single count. The CDR3: CASSFKEETQYF. For the CDR3, the DNA is TGTGCCAGCAGTTTTAAGGAAGAGACCCAGTACTTC. The rearrangement links TRBV27 to TRBJ2-5; D remains unclear. Trimming removed 3 bases at V and 3 bases at J, with 5 bases between. The CDR3 covers 12 residues. Germline-derived CDR1 and CDR2 are MNHEY and SMNVEV (reference sequence).

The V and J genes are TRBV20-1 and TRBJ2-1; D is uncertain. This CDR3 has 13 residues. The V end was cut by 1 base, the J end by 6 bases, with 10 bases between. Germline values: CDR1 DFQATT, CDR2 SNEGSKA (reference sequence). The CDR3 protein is CSARGPSTNEQFF. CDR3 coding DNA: TGCAGTGCTAGAGGGCCTAGTACCAATGAGCAGTTCTTC.

The CDR3: CASSPGRLPANEKLFF. As DNA, the CDR3 is TGTGCCAGCAGCCCCGGACGTCTACCAGCTAATGAAAAACTGTTTTTT. The V call is TRBV5-8, the J call TRBJ1-4; D unresolved. Germline V gene lookup returns CDR1 SGHTS and CDR2 YDEGEE. V was pared by 4 bases and J by 3 bases, with 16 bases between. This CDR3 spans 16 amino acids.

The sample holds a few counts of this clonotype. CDR3 sequence: CASSSKTSGIRETQYF. CDR3 DNA: TGTGCCAGCAGTTCAAAGACTAGCGGGATAAGAGAGACCCAGTACTTC. The chain is built from TRBV6-5 and TRBJ2-5; 11 nucleotides agree with TRBD2. The CDR3 runs 16 residues. The V and J ends lost 4 bases and 4 bases, in that order; junction bases with no gene match: 8. Germline V gene lookup returns CDR1 MNHEY and CDR2 SVGAGI.

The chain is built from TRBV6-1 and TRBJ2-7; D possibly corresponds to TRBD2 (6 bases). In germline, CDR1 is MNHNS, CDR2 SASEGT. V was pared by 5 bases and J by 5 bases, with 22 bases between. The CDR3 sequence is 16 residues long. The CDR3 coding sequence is TGTGCCAGCAGTCCCCTCTTTGCGGGGAGTGGTGACGAGCAGTACTTC. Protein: CASSPLFAGSGDEQYF.

As DNA, the CDR3 is TGCAGCGTAACCAGGGGGAACGGGGAGCTGTTTTTT. Translating gives CSVTRGNGELFF. J is TRBJ2-2 and V is TRBV29-1; 7 bases agree with TRBD1. The CDR3 runs 12 residues. Germline CDR1 and CDR2: SQVTM and ANQGSEA. V lost 6 bases to trimming and J lost 7 bases; unmatched junction nucleotides: 5.

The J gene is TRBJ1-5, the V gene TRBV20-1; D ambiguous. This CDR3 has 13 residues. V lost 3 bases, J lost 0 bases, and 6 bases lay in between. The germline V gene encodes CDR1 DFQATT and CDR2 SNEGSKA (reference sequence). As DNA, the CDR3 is TGCAGTGCTAGCGGTAATAGCAATCAGCCCCAGCATTTT. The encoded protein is CSASGNSNQPQHF.

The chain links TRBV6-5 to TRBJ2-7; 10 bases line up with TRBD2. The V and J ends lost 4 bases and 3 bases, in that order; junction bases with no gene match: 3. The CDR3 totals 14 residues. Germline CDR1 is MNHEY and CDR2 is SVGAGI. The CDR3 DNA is TGTGCCAGCAGTTCCTGGACTAGCGGCTACGAGCAGTACTTC. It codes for CASSSWTSGYEQYF.

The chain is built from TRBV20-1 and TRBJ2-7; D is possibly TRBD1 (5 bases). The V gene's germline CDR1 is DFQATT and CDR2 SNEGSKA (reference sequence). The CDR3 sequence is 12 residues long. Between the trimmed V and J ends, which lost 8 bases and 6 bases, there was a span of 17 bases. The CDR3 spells CSPRTAQGEQYF. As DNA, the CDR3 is TGCAGTCCCAGGACGGCCCAGGGCGAGCAGTACTTC.

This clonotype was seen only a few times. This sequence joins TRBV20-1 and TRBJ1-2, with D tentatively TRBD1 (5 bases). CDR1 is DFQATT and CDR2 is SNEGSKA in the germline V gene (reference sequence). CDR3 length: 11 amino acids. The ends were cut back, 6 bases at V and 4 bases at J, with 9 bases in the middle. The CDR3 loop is CSAPTAYGYTF. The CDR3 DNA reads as TGCAGTGCCCCGACAGCCTATGGCTACACCTTC.

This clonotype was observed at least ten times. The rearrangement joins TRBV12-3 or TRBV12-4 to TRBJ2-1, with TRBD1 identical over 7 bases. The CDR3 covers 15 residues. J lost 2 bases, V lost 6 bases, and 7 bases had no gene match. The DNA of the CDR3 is TGTGCCAGCAGCTCAGACAGGGCCCCCTACAATGAGCAGTTCTTC. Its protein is CASSSDRAPYNEQFF.

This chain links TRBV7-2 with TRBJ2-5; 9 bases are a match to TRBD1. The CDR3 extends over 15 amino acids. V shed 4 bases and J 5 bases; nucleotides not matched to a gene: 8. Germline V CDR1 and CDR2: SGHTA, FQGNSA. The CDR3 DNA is TGTGCCAGCAGCTCTCGGAGGACAGGGGTCGAGACCCAGTACTTC. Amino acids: CASSSRRTGVETQYF.

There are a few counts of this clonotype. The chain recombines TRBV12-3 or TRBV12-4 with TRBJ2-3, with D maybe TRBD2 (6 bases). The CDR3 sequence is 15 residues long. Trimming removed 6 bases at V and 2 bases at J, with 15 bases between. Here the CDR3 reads CASRGEWGVTDTQYF. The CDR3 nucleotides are TGTGCCAGCAGGGGGGAGTGGGGGGTCACAGATACGCAGTATTTT.

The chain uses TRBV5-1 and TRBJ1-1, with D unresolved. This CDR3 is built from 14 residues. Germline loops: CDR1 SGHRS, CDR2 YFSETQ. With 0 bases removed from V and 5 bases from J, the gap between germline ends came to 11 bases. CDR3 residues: CASSLESGRTEAFF. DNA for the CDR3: TGCGCCAGCAGCTTGGAGTCTGGTCGTACTGAAGCTTTCTTT.

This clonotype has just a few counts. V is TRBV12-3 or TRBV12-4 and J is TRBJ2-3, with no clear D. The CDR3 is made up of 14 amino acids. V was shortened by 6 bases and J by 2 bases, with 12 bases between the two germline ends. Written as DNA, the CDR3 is TGTGCCAGCAGGAATATGGTCCCCACAGATACGCAGTATTTT. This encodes CASRNMVPTDTQYF.

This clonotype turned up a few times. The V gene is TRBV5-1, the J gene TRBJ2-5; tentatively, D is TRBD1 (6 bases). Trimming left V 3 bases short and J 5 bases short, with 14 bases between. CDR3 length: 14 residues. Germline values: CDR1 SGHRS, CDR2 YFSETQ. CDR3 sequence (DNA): TGCGCCAGCAGCTCACAGGGTTTTTGGGAGACCCAGTACTTC. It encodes CASSSQGFWETQYF.

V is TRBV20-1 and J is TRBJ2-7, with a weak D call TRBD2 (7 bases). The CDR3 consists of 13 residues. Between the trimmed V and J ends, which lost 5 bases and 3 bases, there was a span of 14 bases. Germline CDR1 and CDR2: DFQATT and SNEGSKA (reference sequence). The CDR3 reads CSAPGGGVYEQYF. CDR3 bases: TGCAGTGCTCCGGGGGGCGGCGTCTACGAGCAGTACTTC.

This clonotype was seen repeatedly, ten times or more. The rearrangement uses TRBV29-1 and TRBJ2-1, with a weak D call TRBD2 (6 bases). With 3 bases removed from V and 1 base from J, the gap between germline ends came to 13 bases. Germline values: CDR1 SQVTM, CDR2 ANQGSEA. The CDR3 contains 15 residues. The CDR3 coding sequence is TGCAGCGTTGAGGCGGGGTACGCTTCCTACAATGAGCAGTTCTTC. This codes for CSVEAGYASYNEQFF.

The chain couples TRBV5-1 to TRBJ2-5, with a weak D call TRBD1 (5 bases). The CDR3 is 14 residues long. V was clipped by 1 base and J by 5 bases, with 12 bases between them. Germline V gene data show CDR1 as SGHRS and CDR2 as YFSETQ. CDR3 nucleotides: TGCGCCAGCAGCTTGATATCAGGGTGGGAGACCCAGTACTTC. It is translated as CASSLISGWETQYF. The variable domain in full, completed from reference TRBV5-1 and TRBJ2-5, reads KAGVTQTPRYLIKTRGQQVTLSCSPISGHRSVSWYQQTPGQGLQFLFEYFSETQRNKGNFPGRFSGRQFSNSRSEMNVSTLELGDSALYLCASSLISGWETQYFGPGTRLLVL.

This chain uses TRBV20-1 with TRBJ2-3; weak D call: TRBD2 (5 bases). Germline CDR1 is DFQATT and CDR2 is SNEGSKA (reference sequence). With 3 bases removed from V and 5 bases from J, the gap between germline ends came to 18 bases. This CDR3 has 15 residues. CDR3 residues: CSARTPGLAVDTQYF. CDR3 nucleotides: TGCAGTGCTAGGACCCCCGGGCTAGCTGTAGATACGCAGTATTTT.

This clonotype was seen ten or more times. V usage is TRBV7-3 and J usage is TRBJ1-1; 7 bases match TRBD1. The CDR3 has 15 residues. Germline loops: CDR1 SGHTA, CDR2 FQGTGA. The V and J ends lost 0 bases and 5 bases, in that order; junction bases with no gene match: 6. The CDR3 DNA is TGTGCCAGCAGCTTAACGGCAGGGGGAGGGACTGAAGCTTTCTTT. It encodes CASSLTAGGGTEAFF.

CDR3 loop: CATSRPIREKLFF. In nucleotides, the CDR3 is TGTGCCACCAGCAGACCGATTCGGGAAAAACTGTTTTTT. The chain has TRBV15 and TRBJ1-4; D uncertain. The V gene lost 2 bases and the J gene lost 8 bases, with 9 bases spanning the gap. Germline CDR1 and CDR2: LNHNV and YYDKDF (reference sequence). The CDR3 sequence is 13 residues long.

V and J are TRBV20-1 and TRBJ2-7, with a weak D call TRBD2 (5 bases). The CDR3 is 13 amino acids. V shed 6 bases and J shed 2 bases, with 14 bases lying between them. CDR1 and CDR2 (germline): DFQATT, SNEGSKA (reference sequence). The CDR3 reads CSAEGQWTYEQYF. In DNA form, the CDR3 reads TGCAGTGCCGAGGGTCAGTGGACCTACGAGCAGTACTTC.

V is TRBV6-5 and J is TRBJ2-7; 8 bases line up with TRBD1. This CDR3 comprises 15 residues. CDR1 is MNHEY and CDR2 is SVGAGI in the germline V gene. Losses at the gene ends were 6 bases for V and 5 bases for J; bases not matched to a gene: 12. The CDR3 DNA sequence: TGTGCCAGCAGACTCGGACAGGGAGCTGCGGACGAGCAGTACTTC. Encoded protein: CASRLGQGAADEQYF.

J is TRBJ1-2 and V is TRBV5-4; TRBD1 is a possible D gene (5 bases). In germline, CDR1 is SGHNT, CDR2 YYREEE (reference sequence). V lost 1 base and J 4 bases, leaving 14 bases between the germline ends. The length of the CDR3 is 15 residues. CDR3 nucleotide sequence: TGTGCCAGCAGCTTGCGTCAGGGTGGGACCTATGGCTACACCTTC. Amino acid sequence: CASSLRQGGTYGYTF.